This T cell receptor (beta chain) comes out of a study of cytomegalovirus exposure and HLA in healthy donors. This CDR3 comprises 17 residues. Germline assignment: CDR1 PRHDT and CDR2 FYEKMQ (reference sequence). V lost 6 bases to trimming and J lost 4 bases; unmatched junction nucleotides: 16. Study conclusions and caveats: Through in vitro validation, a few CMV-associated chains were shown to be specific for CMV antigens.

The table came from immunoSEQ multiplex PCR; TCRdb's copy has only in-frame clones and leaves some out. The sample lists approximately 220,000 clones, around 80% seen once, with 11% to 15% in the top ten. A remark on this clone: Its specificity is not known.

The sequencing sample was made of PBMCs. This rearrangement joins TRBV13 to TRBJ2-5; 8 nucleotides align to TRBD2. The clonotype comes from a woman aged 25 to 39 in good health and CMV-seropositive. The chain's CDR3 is CASSQGVSGSRVETQYF. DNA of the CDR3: TGTGCCAGCAGTCAAGGGGTGAGCGGGAGCAGAGTAGAGACCCAGTACTTC. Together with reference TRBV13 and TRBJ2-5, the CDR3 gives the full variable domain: AAGVIQSPRHLIKEKRETATLKCYPIPRHDTVYWYQQGPGQDPQFLISFYEKMQSDKGSIPDRFSAQQFSDYHSELNMSSLELGDSALYFCASSQGVSGSRVETQYFGPGTRLLVL.